A selection of T cell receptor beta chains follows, all from one sample in a study of early T cells in non-severe SARS-CoV-2 infection. MiXCR, run by TCRdb on the 5' RACE reads, gives a single entry per CDR3 protein. The repertoire has 50,000 to 70,000 distinct CDR3 sequences, about 8.9% of them found once; the top ten carry 15% to 20%. Specimen: whole blood. The origin of the receptors is an adult who was a healthcare worker with PCR-confirmed SARS-CoV-2 infection or an uninfected control (not recorded which). Each CDR3 is given with its conserved first and last residue. Each record gives: J gene, D gene, V gene, clone size, CDR3 protein, CDR3 DNA. A D gene is named only where the DNA matches it firmly. Only some rows state a clone size, as once, few, many or a class for expanded clones.

>TRBJ1-1|TRBD1|TRBV28|many
CAAEGQGTEAFF
TGTGCCGCTGAGGGACAGGGGACTGAAGCTTTCTTT
>TRBJ2-7|NA|TRBV5-4|many
CASSLVGQASSYEQYF
TGTGCCAGCAGCTTGGTTGGGCAGGCCAGCTCCTACGAGCAGTACTTC
>TRBJ2-4|NA|TRBV6-5|many
CASSSLGLPTKNIQYF
TGTGCCAGCAGTTCACTTGGGTTGCCGACCAAAAACATTCAGTACTTC
>TRBJ2-1|TRBD2|TRBV2|NA
CASTPILAGGNEQFF
TGTGCCAGCACCCCGATTTTAGCGGGAGGCAATGAGCAGTTCTTC
>TRBJ1-5|TRBD1|TRBV2|NA
CASSEALLGGRQPQHF
TGTGCCAGCAGTGAAGCGCTTCTAGGGGGCAGGCAGCCCCAGCATTTT
>TRBJ2-5|NA|TRBV4-3|many
CASSQDRGLGETQYF
TGCGCCAGCAGCCAAGATAGAGGGTTGGGAGAGACCCAGTACTTC
>TRBJ2-7|TRBD2|TRBV7-3|many
CASSLGTRDEQYF
TGTGCCAGCAGCTTAGGGACTAGGGACGAGCAGTACTTC
>TRBJ2-1|TRBD2|TRBV2|NA
CASSEALAGYYNEQFF
TGTGCCAGCAGTGAAGCTCTAGCGGGTTACTACAATGAGCAGTTCTTC
>TRBJ2-3|TRBD2|TRBV9|few
CASSVLSGLEKDTQYF
TGTGCCAGCAGCGTATTGTCGGGACTAGAGAAAGATACGCAGTATTTT
>TRBJ1-5|TRBD1|TRBV7-2|few
CASSSRTGIDQPQHF
TGTGCCAGCAGCTCAAGGACAGGGATTGATCAGCCCCAGCATTTT
>TRBJ1-5|TRBD1|TRBV20-1|many
CSAGGQGRYQPQHF
TGCAGTGCGGGAGGACAGGGGAGATATCAGCCCCAGCATTTT
>TRBJ1-2|NA|TRBV11-2|few
CASSFYDSYGYTF
TGTGCCAGCAGCTTCTACGACAGCTATGGCTACACCTTC
>TRBJ1-2|NA|TRBV7-3|NA
CASSLIRPGYTF
TGTGCCAGCAGCTTAATCCGGCCTGGCTACACCTTC
>TRBJ2-7|NA|TRBV7-2|many
CASSLVVGDYEQYF
TGTGCCAGCAGCTTAGTTGTAGGGGACTACGAGCAGTACTTC
>TRBJ2-7|NA|TRBV7-9|many
CASSLGNPGMGEQYF
TGTGCCAGCAGCTTAGGGAATCCCGGGATGGGGGAGCAGTACTTC
>TRBJ2-1|TRBD1|TRBV7-3|few
CASSSGTANNEQFF
TGTGCCAGCAGCTCCGGGACAGCCAACAATGAGCAGTTCTTC
>TRBJ1-5|TRBD1|TRBV6-2/TRBV6-3|many
CASSRGQEGSNQPQHF
TGTGCCAGCAGTAGGGGACAGGAGGGGAGCAATCAGCCCCAGCATTTT
>TRBJ2-7|NA|TRBV24-1|NA
CATSDVASYEQYF
TGTGCCACCAGTGATGTTGCTTCCTACGAGCAGTACTTC
>TRBJ2-7|TRBD1|TRBV6-2/TRBV6-3|many
CASSHRDRGFEQYF
TGTGCCAGCAGTCACCGGGACAGGGGGTTCGAGCAGTACTTC
>TRBJ1-5|TRBD1|TRBV28|NA
CASSFSDRGNQPQHF
TGTGCCAGCAGTTTCTCCGACAGGGGCAATCAGCCCCAGCATTTT
>TRBJ1-1|NA|TRBV5-1|NA
CASSLGSGIATEAFF
TGCGCCAGCAGCTTGGGCTCGGGGATAGCCACTGAAGCTTTCTTT
>TRBJ1-5|NA|TRBV12-3/TRBV12-4|medium-sized
CASTARAGQPQHF
TGTGCCAGCACCGCAAGGGCGGGCCAGCCCCAGCATTTT
>TRBJ1-1|NA|TRBV7-2|many
CASSLAPMMNTEAFF
TGTGCCAGCAGCTTAGCGCCGATGATGAACACTGAAGCTTTCTTT
>TRBJ2-1|NA|TRBV7-2|many
CASSLVAGSYNEQFF
TGTGCCAGCAGCTTAGTGGCGGGTAGTTACAATGAGCAGTTCTTC
>TRBJ2-7|TRBD1|TRBV7-7|NA
CASSLARDSSYEQYF
TGTGCCAGCAGCTTAGCCCGGGACAGTTCCTACGAGCAGTACTTC
>TRBJ2-7|TRBD1|TRBV5-1|few
CASSPGQAYYEQYF
TGCGCCAGCAGCCCCGGACAGGCCTACTACGAGCAGTACTTC
>TRBJ2-7|TRBD2|TRBV7-2|many
CASSNSGRAVDEQYF
TGTGCCAGCAGCAATAGCGGGAGGGCCGTCGACGAGCAGTACTTC